These T cell receptor beta chains were read from a single sample in a study of post-analysis software for immune sequencing data. In TCRdb, the PCR reads were re-called with MiXCR into one record per CDR3 protein. The sample has roughly 540,000 distinct CDR3 sequences, 34% seen once. Sequenced: blood. The receptors originated from a girl aged 2-17 years with multiple sclerosis. The conserved cysteine and the conserved F or W are not part of the CDR3 here. Fields, in order: clone size, J gene, V gene, CDR3 protein. Only part of the rows carry a size: once, few, many, or a class if the clone is expanded.

NA TRBJ1-6 TRBV7-2 ASSLQNRLSPLH
few TRBJ2-1 TRBV5-1 ASSRNGGGEQF
NA TRBJ2-2 TRBV2 ASKEAESTGELF
NA TRBJ2-3 TRBV20-1 SARGPGGPGTQY
NA TRBJ1-1 TRBV6-5 ATLTGGNTEAF
few TRBJ1-2 TRBV20-1 SATIRTGGHGYT
NA TRBJ1-2 TRBV19 ASSTPDGPWGKSGYT
many TRBJ2-1 TRBV6-6 ASSYEGSSYNEQF
NA TRBJ2-3 TRBV6-1 ASSEVAGGTTDTQY
NA TRBJ1-6 TRBV9 ASSVEGPNSPFH
NA TRBJ2-3 TRBV24-1 ATSDLRTQGVSTDTQY
NA TRBJ1-1 TRBV29-1 SAARGFWDTEAF
few TRBJ2-7 TRBV3-1 ASSPFRGTRYEQY
few TRBJ2-3 TRBV28 ASSRGYRGDTQY
few TRBJ2-2 TRBV10-3 AISDRVTGVSGELF
many TRBJ2-3 TRBV20-1 SARGQDGTDTQY
NA TRBJ2-5 TRBV9 ASSVDLVQETQY
few TRBJ2-7 TRBV20-1 SASRPGQTYEQY
NA TRBJ1-5 TRBV7-9 ASSGVGQPQH
NA TRBJ1-2 TRBV4-1 ASSRPGQGYGYT
NA TRBJ2-3 TRBV6-2/TRBV6-3 ASHGQGADTQY
few TRBJ1-2 TRBV18 ASSPSGSRNYGYT
NA TRBJ2-5 TRBV7-2 ASSLEFETQY
NA TRBJ1-2 TRBV7-9 ASSLIARGQSGYT
NA TRBJ1-6 TRBV5-1 ASSFGQGLNSPLH
NA TRBJ2-7 TRBV7-2 ASSLALPGLAGGSYEQY
NA TRBJ1-2 TRBV24-1 ATRDREGDGYT